This T cell receptor beta chain derives from a study of Ad26.COV2.S vaccination and SARS-CoV-2 variants. Study outcomes and limitations: Higher spike-specific TCR breadth was found in vaccine recipients than in placebo recipients.

As for this clone: What it recognizes is unknown.

The V gene lost 0 bases and the J gene lost 0 bases, with 9 bases spanning the gap. The CDR3 has 15 amino acids. The germline CDR1 and CDR2 sequences are SNHLY and FYNNEI. Noted treatment: some 20 received Ad26.COV2.S at low or high dose, single or two shots; about 5 received placebo; per-sample allocation not given. Samples analyzed were those drawn on day 63 after the first vaccine or placebo injection. Measured with immunoSEQ multiplex PCR; TCRdb has only the in-frame clones, and not every one. The sample contains approximately 360,000 clones, 83% of which appear only once. The source was peripheral blood, collected in a trial of Ad26.COV2.S vaccine versus placebo. The chain carries TRBV2 and TRBJ2-7; D uncertain. This receptor was obtained from a person aged 18-65 years who received the Ad26.COV2.S COVID-19 vaccine or a placebo. The DNA for the CDR3 is TGTGCCAGCAGTGAAGCCCGCGGTTACTCCTACGAGCAGTACTTC. It is translated as CASSEARGYSYEQYF.